This T cell receptor (beta chain) was obtained from a study of tumor and adjacent non-tumor tissue in lung cancer. Study at large: The cohort had about twelve adenocarcinoma, 2 squamous cell and 1 small cell patients.

The library came from three nested PCR rounds adapted from ARM-PCR protocols. MiXCR, run by TCRdb on the multiplex PCR reads, gives a single entry per CDR3 protein. The table includes 65,000 to 85,000 distinct CDR3 sequences, under 80% detected once. Of note for this clonotype: Its matching antigen is unknown. One end of the junction fails to match germline, which may point to a read error.

Overall study findings and caveats: Significantly higher TCR diversity was found in tumor than normal lung.

RNA was extracted from bulk tissue without any cell sorting. More than 3 cm separated this lung sample from the edge of the tumor. Per the germline V gene, CDR1 is SGHDT and CDR2 is YYEEEE. The CDR3 extends over 16 amino acids. The genes are TRBV5-6 and TRBJ2-4; D unclear. Material for sequencing was distant non-tumor lung tissue. This sequence originates from a man in his 60s with non-small cell lung cancer. This CDR3 is CASSPSETVGKNIQYF. DNA of the CDR3: TGTGCCAGCAGCCCCTCCGAGACGGTAGGCAAAAACATTCAGTATTTC.